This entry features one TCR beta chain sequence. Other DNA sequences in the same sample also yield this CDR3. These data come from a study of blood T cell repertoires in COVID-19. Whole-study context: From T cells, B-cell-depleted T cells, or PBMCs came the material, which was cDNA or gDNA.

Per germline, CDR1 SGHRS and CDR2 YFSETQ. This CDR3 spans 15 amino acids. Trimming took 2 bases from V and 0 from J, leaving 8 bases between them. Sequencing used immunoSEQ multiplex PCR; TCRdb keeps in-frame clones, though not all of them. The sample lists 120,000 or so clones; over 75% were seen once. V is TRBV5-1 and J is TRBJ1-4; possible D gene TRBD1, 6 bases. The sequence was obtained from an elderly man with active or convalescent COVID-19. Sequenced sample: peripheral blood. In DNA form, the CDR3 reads TGCGCCAGCAGCTTACAGGGAACAACTAATGAAAAACTGTTTTTT. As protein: CASSLQGTTNEKLFF.